This TCR beta chain was sequenced for a study of blood T cells in healthy people across ages. In the study overall: The template switching approach captured approximately one barcoded beta molecule for every two T cells.

The J segment lost 6 bases and the V segment lost 3 bases, leaving 4 bases of the junction unmatched. The germline V gene has CDR1 SGHTA and CDR2 FQGNSA. The CDR3 sequence is 15 residues long. This clonotype was seen more than once but under ten times. Total RNA extracted from each sample amounted to at least 6 micrograms. A sample-barcoded 5' primer and a J-beta primer mix were used in a second PCR of about 7 to 12 cycles. A single record per CDR3 protein comes from TCRdb applying MiXCR to the 5' RACE reads. The sample comprises around 750,000 distinct CDR3 sequences, 40% to 65% of which are singletons, and around 40% rests with the top ten.

Material: blood. The chain employs TRBV7-2 and TRBJ2-5, with 13 bases that match TRBD2. The receptor comes from a man at least 80 years old in good health. For the CDR3, the DNA is TGTGCCAGCAGCTTCGGGACTAGCGGGAAACAGACCCAGTACTTC. As protein: CASSFGTSGKQTQYF. The full variable domain, its missing parts supplied by reference TRBV7-2 and TRBJ2-5, is GAGVSQSPSNKVTEKGKDVELRCDPISGHTALYWYRQSLGQGLEFLIYFQGNSAPDKSGLPSDRFSAERTGGSVSTLTIQRTQQEDSAVYLCASSFGTSGKQTQYFGPGTRLLVL.